This T cell receptor (beta chain) was observed in a study of blood T cell repertoires in COVID-19. Overall study context: Acute-phase and convalescent COVID-19 samples originated in the United States, Italy and Spain.

The CDR3 has 13 amino acids. Germline-derived CDR1 and CDR2 are ENHRY and SYGVKD. The V gene lost 3 bases and the J gene lost 8 bases, with 13 bases spanning the gap. Repertoires were generated with immunoSEQ multiplex PCR, while TCRdb's copy carries only in-frame clones and drops some. The table includes under 250,000 clones, 80% to 90% detected once. Adults between roughly 18 and 89 years of age took part from fewer than 30 US areas. This clonotype was obtained from a woman in her twenties or thirties who had been exposed to COVID-19. The chain combines TRBV10-3 with TRBJ1-2; TRBD1 is a possible D gene (6 bases). Sequencing input: PBMCs or T cells enriched from blood (not recorded which). CDR3 residues: CAISEGVRGGYTF. The CDR3 coding sequence is TGTGCCATCAGTGAAGGTGTCAGGGGAGGCTACACCTTC.